The 28 T cell receptor beta chains given below trace back to one sample, sequenced in a study of T-cell reconstitution after alpha-beta-depleted transplantation in children (dated by TCRdb to about 2016). Library preparation employed PCR. Instrument used: Illumina HiSeq 2500. TCR library preparation used molecular barcoding, with unique molecular identifiers applied to normalize quantification of the TCRbeta repertoire. TCRdb passed the public sequencing reads through fastp at Q25 and MiXCR, retaining productive beta sequences. Each CDR3 protein gets just one entry, which takes the most common genes and DNA from the rows behind it. The sample data list 100,000 or so distinct CDR3 sequences, and 23% of these were observed just once. 20% to 25% of the sample is taken by the ten largest. The treatment or condition label of this sample denotes: allogeneic hematopoietic cell transplantation with graft depleted of TCRalphabeta T cells and CD19 B cells.

Specimen: PBMCs, collected before TCRalphabeta/CD19-depleted stem cell transplant. These receptors originate from a boy aged 2 to 9 with acute lymphoblastic leukemia, due to receive a stem cell transplant.

This clonotype came up a few times. The chain combines TRBV3-1 with TRBJ2-4; possible D gene TRBD2, 7 bases. The V and J ends lost 0 bases and 8 bases respectively, with 20 bases between them. The CDR3 extends over 17 amino acids. Germline V gives CDR1 LGHDT, CDR2 YNNKEL (reference sequence). CDR3 amino acids: CASSQERGTTARDIQYF. Written as DNA, the CDR3 is TGTGCCAGCAGCCAAGAGAGGGGGACTACGGCAAGGGACATTCAGTACTTC.

The chain carries TRBV7-9 and TRBJ1-2; 7 bases map to TRBD1. Germline lookup yields CDR1 SEHNR and CDR2 FQNEAQ (reference sequence). The CDR3 has 17 amino acids. J was trimmed by 4 bases and V by 4 bases; bases with no gene match: 15. The CDR3 region has the DNA TGTGCCAGCAGCTATACAGGGGCTCCAGCTAGGGGCTATGGCTACACCTTC. Its translation is CASSYTGAPARGYGYTF.

There are many counts of this clonotype. The V call is TRBV7-9, the J call TRBJ2-7; 8 bases agree with TRBD2. The CDR3 has 16 amino acids. Germline V gene data show CDR1 as SEHNR and CDR2 as FQNEAQ (reference sequence). Trimming removed 4 bases from V and 0 bases from J; junction bases left unmatched: 8. The CDR3 loop reads CASSSTSAKPSYEQYF. The CDR3 bases are TGTGCCAGCAGCTCGACTAGCGCGAAACCCTCCTACGAGCAGTACTTC.

Ten or more counts support this clonotype. This sequence joins TRBV6-2 or TRBV6-3 and TRBJ1-2; D is uncertain. V lost 2 bases to trimming and J lost 5 bases, with 12 bases between them. Germline V gene sequence: CDR1 MNHEY, CDR2 SVGEGT. The CDR3 runs to 14 residues. The CDR3 is CASSYDPVGYGYTF. The DNA for the CDR3 is TGTGCCAGCAGTTACGACCCAGTCGGATATGGCTACACCTTC.

Only one count was recorded for this clonotype. The germline gene is not matched at one end of the junction; a read error may be the cause. The chain recombines TRBV12-3 or TRBV12-4 with TRBJ2-2; a weak D match, TRBD2 (5 bases). There are 15 residues in the CDR3. For the CDR3, the DNA is TGTGCCAGCAGTTTTGGACTTACGAACACCGGGGAGCTGCTTTTT. Translated, it gives CASSFGLTNTGELLF.

CDR3: CSARTEGNMNTEAFF. DNA of the CDR3: TGCAGTGCAAGGACAGAAGGTAACATGAACACTGAAGCTTTCTTT. The chain couples TRBV20-1 to TRBJ1-1, with TRBD1 as a possible D gene (6 bases). The germline V and J ends were trimmed by 6 bases and 0 bases, with 17 bases remaining between them. The CDR3 consists of 15 residues. Germline V gene sequence: CDR1 DFQATT, CDR2 SNEGSKA (reference sequence).

This clonotype has more than one count but fewer than ten. The rearrangement uses TRBV20-1 and TRBJ2-1, with no clear D. The CDR3 is 11 amino acids. Germline V gene data show CDR1 as DFQATT and CDR2 as SNEGSKA (reference sequence). The V and J ends lost 3 bases and 4 bases respectively, with 4 bases between them. Here the CDR3 DNA reads TGCAGTGCTAGCGGGTACAATGAGCAGTTCTTC. It encodes CSASGYNEQFF.

The rearrangement links TRBV7-9 to TRBJ2-3; TRBD2 is a possible D gene (7 bases). Germline V gene lookup returns CDR1 SEHNR and CDR2 FQNEAQ (reference sequence). Trimming took 5 bases from V and 0 from J, leaving 15 bases between them. This CDR3 has 16 residues. CDR3 residues: CASSPTGGGSTDTQYF. The CDR3 nucleotides read TGTGCCAGCAGCCCAACGGGGGGCGGTAGCACAGATACGCAGTATTTT.

There are a few counts of this clonotype. The chain has TRBV20-1 and TRBJ1-5; weak D call: TRBD1 (6 bases). Trimming stripped 6 bases from V and 3 bases from J, with 12 bases between. In germline, CDR1 is DFQATT, CDR2 SNEGSKA (reference sequence). The CDR3 sequence is 13 residues long. The CDR3 bases are TGCAGTGCCCTAGGACAGTTCAATCAGCCCCAGCATTTT. This codes for CSALGQFNQPQHF.

The J gene is TRBJ2-6, the V gene TRBV29-1; no definite D call. Trimming pared 5 bases from V and 1 base from J, leaving 18 bases between. The CDR3 contains 17 residues. Germline CDR1 SQVTM, CDR2 ANQGSEA. The CDR3 sequence: CSVLVWQEPSGANVLTF. CDR3 bases: TGCAGCGTTCTGGTCTGGCAGGAGCCTTCTGGGGCCAACGTCCTGACTTTC.

The chain carries TRBV4-2 and TRBJ2-6; D unresolved. V was pared by 4 bases and J by 12 bases, with 19 bases between. The CDR3 consists of 15 residues. Looked up from germline, CDR1 is LGHNA and CDR2 is YNFKEQ. This CDR3 is CASSLLNPGRLVLTF. CDR3 DNA: TGTGCCAGCAGCCTTTTAAATCCAGGACGGCTCGTCCTGACTTTC.

The chain joins TRBV20-1 to TRBJ2-3; no clear D. Trimming took 0 bases from V and 3 from J, leaving 19 bases between them. Germline CDR1 and CDR2: DFQATT and SNEGSKA (reference sequence). The CDR3 contains 17 residues. DNA for the CDR3: TGCAGTGCTAGAGATGCGCGGACCCGTTTAAGAACAGATACGCAGTATTTT. Translation: CSARDARTRLRTDTQYF.

This clonotype was detected a few times. The V gene is TRBV15, the J gene TRBJ2-1, with TRBD2 matching over 9 bases. This CDR3 has 15 residues. V gave up 5 bases and J gave up 6 bases; unmatched junction bases: 8. Germline CDR1 reads LNHNV; CDR2 reads YYDKDF (reference sequence). The CDR3 coding sequence is TGTGCCACCAGCCTGACTAGCGGAGGAGGCAATGAGCAGTTCTTC. The encoded protein is CATSLTSGGGNEQFF.

The chain joins TRBV27 to TRBJ2-3; D unresolved. The CDR3 is 17 amino acids. Germline CDR1 is MNHEY and CDR2 is SMNVEV (reference sequence). Trimming removed 3 bases at V and 1 base at J, with 17 bases between. The CDR3 nucleotides read TGTGCCAGCAGTTTCGGTTGGGGTATCAAAGGCACAGATACGCAGTATTTT. Translation: CASSFGWGIKGTDTQYF.

In its sample, this clonotype is large. The genes are TRBV6-2 or TRBV6-3 and TRBJ1-3; D gene ambiguous. CDR3 size: 16 residues. Germline CDR1 and CDR2: MNHEY and SVGEGT. The V gene lost 7 bases and the J gene lost 3 bases, with 19 bases spanning the gap. For the CDR3, the DNA is TGTGCCAGCATGACCCGGGATCCTAGCCTTGGAAACACCATATATTTT. Translation gives CASMTRDPSLGNTIYF.

The rearrangement uses TRBV2 and TRBJ2-7; D might be TRBD1 (6 bases). The CDR3 runs to 15 residues. Trimming cost V 8 bases and J 7 bases, with 24 bases left between them. Germline loops: CDR1 SNHLY, CDR2 FYNNEI. CDR3 loop: CASDGAGARTGEQYF. CDR3 coding DNA: TGTGCCAGCGACGGAGCAGGGGCCAGGACGGGGGAGCAGTACTTC.

This clonotype has a handful of counts. V usage is TRBV7-2 and J usage is TRBJ2-7, with 8 bases identical to TRBD2. Germline V gene lookup returns CDR1 SGHTA and CDR2 FQGNSA. The ends lost 1 base at V and 9 bases at J; junction bases unmatched: 11. The CDR3 has 15 residues. Written as DNA, the CDR3 is TGTGCCAGCAGCTTAGATCGGCAGCGGGAGATAGGGCAGTACTTC. Protein product: CASSLDRQREIGQYF.

This clonotype was counted between two and nine times. V gene TRBV20-1 combines with J gene TRBJ2-7; tentative D call: TRBD2 (5 bases). The CDR3 loop spans 12 amino acids. V gave up 0 bases and J gave up 11 bases, with 14 bases separating them. Germline values: CDR1 DFQATT, CDR2 SNEGSKA (reference sequence). The CDR3 DNA reads as TGCAGTGCTAGAGATCGAGGATTCGGGGAGTACTTC. Amino acids: CSARDRGFGEYF.

V is TRBV7-2 and J is TRBJ1-2, with TRBD1 identical over 10 bases. Germline CDR1 reads SGHTA; CDR2 reads FQGNSA. The trim removed 7 bases at V and 5 bases at J, leaving 4 bases unmatched. This CDR3 is built from 13 residues. CDR3 sequence: CASTGTGVYGYTF. As DNA, the CDR3 is TGTGCCAGCACCGGGACAGGGGTGTATGGCTACACCTTC.

This clonotype was found a few times. The chain recombines TRBV12-3 or TRBV12-4 with TRBJ2-1, with D tentatively TRBD2 (5 bases). V was trimmed by 0 bases and J by 7 bases, leaving 10 bases between them. This CDR3 spans 14 amino acids. CDR3 bases: TGTGCCAGCAGTTTAGCGGGAGAGAAGAATGAGCAGTTCTTC. Encoded protein: CASSLAGEKNEQFF.

This clonotype was seen a few times. The chain joins TRBV7-9 to TRBJ2-7; D is unclear. The germline V gene has CDR1 SEHNR and CDR2 FQNEAQ (reference sequence). Trimming pared 0 bases from V and 6 bases from J, leaving 9 bases between. This CDR3 region has 13 residues. CDR3 amino acids: CASSLAGGFEQYF. For the CDR3, the DNA is TGTGCCAGCAGCTTAGCCGGCGGTTTCGAGCAGTACTTC.

This clonotype was seen many times. The chain uses TRBV5-6 and TRBJ2-3; 10 nucleotides agree with TRBD1. J gave up 5 bases and V 4 bases, and 7 bases lay outside the gene matches. In germline, CDR1 is SGHDT, CDR2 YYEEEE. The CDR3 runs to 15 residues. The CDR3 nucleotides are TGTGCCAGCAGCGCCCGGGACAGGGGAGGAGATACGCAGTATTTT. It translates to CASSARDRGGDTQYF. Drawing the rest from reference TRBV5-6 and TRBJ2-3, the complete variable domain is DAGVTQSPTHLIKTRGQQVTLRCSPKSGHDTVSWYQQALGQGPQFIFQYYEEEERQRGNFPDRFSGHQFPNYSSELNVNALLLGDSALYLCASSARDRGGDTQYFGPGTRLTVL.

The V call is TRBV6-2 or TRBV6-3, the J call TRBJ2-7, with a weak D call TRBD1 (6 bases). From germline, CDR1 is MNHEY and CDR2 SVGEGT. The CDR3 sequence is 11 residues long. V was cut by 2 bases and J by 13 bases, with 12 bases left in between. CDR3 DNA: TGTGCCAGCAGTTACCCAGGGGACCTCTACTTC. Its translation is CASSYPGDLYF.

This clonotype occurred many times. This chain joins TRBV6-4 and TRBJ2-2; tentatively, D is TRBD2 (6 bases). This CDR3 is 13 amino acids long. Germline V gene sequence: CDR1 MRHNA, CDR2 SNTAGT. The ends were cut back, 2 bases at V and 6 bases at J, with 7 bases in the middle. CDR3 protein: CASSDGGAGELFF. In DNA, the CDR3 is TGTGCCAGCAGTGACGGAGGGGCCGGGGAGCTGTTTTTT.

The chain employs TRBV12-3 or TRBV12-4 and TRBJ2-7; 8 positions agree with TRBD2. After removal of 6 bases from V and 2 bases from J, the junction contained 6 bases not matched to a gene. This CDR3 contains 14 residues. The CDR3 sequence: CASSPTSGTYEQYF. The CDR3 nucleotides are TGTGCCAGCAGCCCAACTAGCGGAACCTACGAGCAGTACTTC.

This clonotype was detected a few times. The chain couples TRBV4-1 to TRBJ2-7; weak D call: TRBD1 (5 bases). The CDR3 loop spans 14 amino acids. The ends were cut back, 0 bases at V and 3 bases at J, with 9 bases in the middle. Germline V gives CDR1 MGHRA, CDR2 YSYEKL. For the CDR3, the DNA is TGCGCCAGCAGCCAAGATTCAGGGCGCTACGAGCAGTACTTC. It translates to CASSQDSGRYEQYF.

The V call is TRBV7-6, the J call TRBJ1-4; D remains unclear. The CDR3 length is 17 residues. V lost 5 bases to trimming and J lost 7 bases, with 23 bases between them. Germline-derived CDR1 and CDR2 are SGHVS and FNYEAQ. The CDR3: CASSPRSFGGSSEKLFF. CDR3 bases: TGTGCCAGCAGCCCCAGGAGCTTCGGAGGGTCTTCTGAAAAACTGTTTTTT.

This clonotype was recorded many times. The gene calls are TRBV5-6 and TRBJ2-3; either TRBD1 or TRBD2 may fit D (5 bases each). The CDR3 contains 14 residues. Trimming removed 5 bases at V and 2 bases at J, with 12 bases between. The germline CDR1 and CDR2 sequences are SGHDT and YYEEEE. In DNA, the CDR3 is TGTGCCAGCAGGTCGAGGGGTTCCACAGATACGCAGTATTTT. Translation: CASRSRGSTDTQYF.